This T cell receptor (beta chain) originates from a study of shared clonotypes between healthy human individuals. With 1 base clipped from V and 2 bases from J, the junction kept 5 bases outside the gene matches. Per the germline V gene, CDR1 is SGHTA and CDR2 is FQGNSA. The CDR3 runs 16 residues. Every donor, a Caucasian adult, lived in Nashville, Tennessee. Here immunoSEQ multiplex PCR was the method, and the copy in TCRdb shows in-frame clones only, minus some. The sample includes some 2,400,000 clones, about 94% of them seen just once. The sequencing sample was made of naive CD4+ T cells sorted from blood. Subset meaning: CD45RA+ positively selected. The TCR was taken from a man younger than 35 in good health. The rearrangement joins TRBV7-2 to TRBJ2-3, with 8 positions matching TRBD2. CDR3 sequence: CASSLGARGDTDTQYF. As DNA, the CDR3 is TGTGCCAGCAGCTTAGGCGCGCGGGGGGACACAGATACGCAGTATTTT. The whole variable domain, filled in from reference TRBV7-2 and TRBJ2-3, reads GAGVSQSPSNKVTEKGKDVELRCDPISGHTALYWYRQSLGQGLEFLIYFQGNSAPDKSGLPSDRFSAERTGGSVSTLTIQRTQQEDSAVYLCASSLGARGDTDTQYFGPGTRLTVL.